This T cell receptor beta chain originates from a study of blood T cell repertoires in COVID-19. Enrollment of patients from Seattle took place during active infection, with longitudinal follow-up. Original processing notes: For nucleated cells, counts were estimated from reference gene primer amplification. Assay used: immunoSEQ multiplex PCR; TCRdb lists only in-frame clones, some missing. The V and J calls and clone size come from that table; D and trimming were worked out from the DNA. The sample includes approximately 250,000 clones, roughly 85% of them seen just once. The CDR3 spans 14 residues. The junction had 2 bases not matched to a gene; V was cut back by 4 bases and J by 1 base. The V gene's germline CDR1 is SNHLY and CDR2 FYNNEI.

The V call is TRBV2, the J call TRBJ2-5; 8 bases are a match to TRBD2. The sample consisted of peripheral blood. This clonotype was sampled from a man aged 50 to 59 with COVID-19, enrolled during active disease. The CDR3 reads CASSAGGAQETQYF. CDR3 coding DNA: TGTGCCAGCAGTGCGGGGGGGGCCCAAGAGACCCAGTACTTC.